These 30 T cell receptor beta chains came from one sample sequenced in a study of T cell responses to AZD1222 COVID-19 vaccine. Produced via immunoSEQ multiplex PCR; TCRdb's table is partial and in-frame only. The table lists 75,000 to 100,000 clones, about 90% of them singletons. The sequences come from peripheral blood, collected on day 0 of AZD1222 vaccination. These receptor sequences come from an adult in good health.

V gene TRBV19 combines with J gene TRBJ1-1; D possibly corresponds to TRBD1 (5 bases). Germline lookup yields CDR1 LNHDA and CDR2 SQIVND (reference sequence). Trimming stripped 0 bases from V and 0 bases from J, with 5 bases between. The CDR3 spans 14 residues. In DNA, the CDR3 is TGTGCCAGTAGTATAGACAGGGTGAACACTGAAGCTTTCTTT. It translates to CASSIDRVNTEAFF.

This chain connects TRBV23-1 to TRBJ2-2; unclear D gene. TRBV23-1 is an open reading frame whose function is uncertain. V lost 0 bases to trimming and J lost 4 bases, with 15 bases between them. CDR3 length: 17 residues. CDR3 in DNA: TGCGCCAGCAGTCAATCCCGCGCGGCTGCCCTCACCGGGGAGCTGTTTTTT. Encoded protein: CASSQSRAAALTGELFF.

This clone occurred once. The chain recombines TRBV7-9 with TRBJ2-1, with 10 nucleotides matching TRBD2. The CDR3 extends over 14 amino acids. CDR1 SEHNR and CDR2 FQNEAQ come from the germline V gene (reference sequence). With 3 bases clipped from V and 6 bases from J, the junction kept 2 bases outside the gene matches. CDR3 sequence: CASSLGLASNEQFF. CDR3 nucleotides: TGTGCCAGCAGCTTGGGACTAGCGTCCAATGAGCAGTTCTTC.

CDR3 in amino acids: CASSRPQDTQYF. The CDR3 region has the DNA TGTGCCAGCAGCCGCCCGCAAGATACGCAGTATTTT. V gene TRBV7-3 combines with J gene TRBJ2-3; D gene unclear. The CDR3 consists of 12 residues. Trimming took 5 bases from V and 5 from J, leaving 8 bases between them. Germline V lookup: CDR1 SGHTA, CDR2 FQGTGA.

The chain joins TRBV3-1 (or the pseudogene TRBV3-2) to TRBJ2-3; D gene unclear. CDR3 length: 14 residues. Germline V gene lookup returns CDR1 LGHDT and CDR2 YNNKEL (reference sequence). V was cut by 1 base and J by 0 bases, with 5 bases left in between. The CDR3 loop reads CASSQVWSTDTQYF. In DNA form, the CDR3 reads TGTGCCAGCAGCCAAGTGTGGAGCACAGATACGCAGTATTTT.

As DNA, the CDR3 is TGTGCCAGCAGACCCGGGACAGATAATTACGAGCAGTACTTC. Translation: CASRPGTDNYEQYF. J is TRBJ2-7 and V is TRBV2; TRBD1 matches 7 bases. The length of the CDR3 is 14 residues. With 6 bases clipped from V and 4 bases from J, the junction kept 9 bases outside the gene matches. In germline, CDR1 is SNHLY, CDR2 FYNNEI.

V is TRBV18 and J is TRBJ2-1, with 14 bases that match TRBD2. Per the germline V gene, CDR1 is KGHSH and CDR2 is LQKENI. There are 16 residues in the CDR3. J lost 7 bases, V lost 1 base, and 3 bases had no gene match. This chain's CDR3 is CASSPQGLAGGNEQFF. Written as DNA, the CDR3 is TGTGCCAGCTCACCACAAGGACTAGCGGGGGGAAATGAGCAGTTCTTC.

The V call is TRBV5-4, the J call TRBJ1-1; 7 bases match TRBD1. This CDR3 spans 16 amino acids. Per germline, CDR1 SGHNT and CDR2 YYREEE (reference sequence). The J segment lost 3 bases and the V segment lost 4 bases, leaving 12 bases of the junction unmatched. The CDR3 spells CASSLVGGGVDTEAFF. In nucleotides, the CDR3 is TGTGCCAGCAGCCTCGTCGGAGGGGGCGTTGACACTGAAGCTTTCTTT. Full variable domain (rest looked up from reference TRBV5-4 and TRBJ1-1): ETGVTQSPTHLIKTRGQQVTLRCSSQSGHNTVSWYQQALGQGPQFIFQYYREEENGRGNFPPRFSGLQFPNYSSELNVNALELDDSALYLCASSLVGGGVDTEAFFGQGTRLTVV.

The CDR3 region is CASSAQNPPNNSPLHF. The CDR3 bases are TGTGCCAGCAGCGCTCAAAACCCCCCGAATAATTCACCCCTCCACTTT. The chain joins TRBV9 to TRBJ1-6, with no clear D. With 3 bases removed from V and 5 bases from J, the gap between germline ends came to 15 bases. CDR1 SGDLS and CDR2 YYNGEE come from the germline V gene. This CDR3 is built from 16 residues.

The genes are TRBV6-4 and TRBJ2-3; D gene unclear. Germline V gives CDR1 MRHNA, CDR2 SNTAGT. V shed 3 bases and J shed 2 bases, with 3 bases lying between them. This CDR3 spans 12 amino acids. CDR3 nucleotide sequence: TGTGCCAGCAGTGATACCACAGATACGCAGTATTTT. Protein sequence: CASSDTTDTQYF.

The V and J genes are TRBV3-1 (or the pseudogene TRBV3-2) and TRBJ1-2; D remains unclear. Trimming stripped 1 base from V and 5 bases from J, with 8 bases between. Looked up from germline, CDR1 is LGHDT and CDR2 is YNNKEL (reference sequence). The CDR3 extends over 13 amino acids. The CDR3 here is CASSQGSAYGYTF. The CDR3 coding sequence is TGTGCCAGCAGCCAAGGCAGCGCGTATGGCTACACCTTC.

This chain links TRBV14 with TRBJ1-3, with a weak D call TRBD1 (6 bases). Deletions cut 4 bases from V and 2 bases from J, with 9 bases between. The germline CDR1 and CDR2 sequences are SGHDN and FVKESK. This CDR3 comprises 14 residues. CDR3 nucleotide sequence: TGTGCCAGCAGCCGCCGGACAGCTGGAAACACCATATATTTT. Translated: CASSRRTAGNTIYF.

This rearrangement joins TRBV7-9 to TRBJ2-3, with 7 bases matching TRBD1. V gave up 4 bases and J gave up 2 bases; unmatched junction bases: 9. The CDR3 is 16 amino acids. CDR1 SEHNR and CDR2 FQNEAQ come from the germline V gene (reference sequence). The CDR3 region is CASSSWTGQTTDTQYF. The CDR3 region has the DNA TGTGCCAGCAGCTCATGGACGGGACAGACCACAGATACGCAGTATTTT.

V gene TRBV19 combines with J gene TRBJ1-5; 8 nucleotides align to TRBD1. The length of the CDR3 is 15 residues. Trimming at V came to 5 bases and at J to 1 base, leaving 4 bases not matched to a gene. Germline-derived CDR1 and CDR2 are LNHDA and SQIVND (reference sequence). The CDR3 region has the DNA TGTGCCAGTAGTGCAGGGGGCTACAGCAATCAGCCCCAGCATTTT. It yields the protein CASSAGGYSNQPQHF.

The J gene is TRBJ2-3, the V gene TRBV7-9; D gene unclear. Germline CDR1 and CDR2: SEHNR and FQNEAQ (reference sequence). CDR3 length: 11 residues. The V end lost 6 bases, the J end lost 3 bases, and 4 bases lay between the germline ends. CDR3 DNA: TGTGCCAGCAGTAAAACAGATACGCAGTATTTT. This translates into CASSKTDTQYF.

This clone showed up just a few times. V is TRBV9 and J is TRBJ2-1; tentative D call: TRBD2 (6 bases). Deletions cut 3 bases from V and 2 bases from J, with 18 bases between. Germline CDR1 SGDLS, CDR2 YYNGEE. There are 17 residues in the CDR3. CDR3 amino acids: CASSGGRGGATYNEQFF. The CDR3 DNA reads TGTGCCAGCAGCGGTGGGAGAGGCGGGGCCACCTACAATGAGCAGTTCTTC. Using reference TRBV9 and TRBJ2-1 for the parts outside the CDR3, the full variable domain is DSGVTQTPKHLITATGQRVTLRCSPRSGDLSVYWYQQSLDQGLQFLIQYYNGEERAKGNILERFSAQQFPDLHSELNLSSLELGDSALYFCASSGGRGGATYNEQFFGPGTRLTVL.

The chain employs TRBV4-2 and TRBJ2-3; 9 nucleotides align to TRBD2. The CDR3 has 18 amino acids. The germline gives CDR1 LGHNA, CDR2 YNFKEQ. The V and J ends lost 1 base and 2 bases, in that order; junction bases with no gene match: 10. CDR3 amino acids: CASSQGFGLAGSTDTQYF. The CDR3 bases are TGTGCCAGCAGCCAAGGATTTGGGCTAGCGGGGTCCACAGATACGCAGTATTTT.

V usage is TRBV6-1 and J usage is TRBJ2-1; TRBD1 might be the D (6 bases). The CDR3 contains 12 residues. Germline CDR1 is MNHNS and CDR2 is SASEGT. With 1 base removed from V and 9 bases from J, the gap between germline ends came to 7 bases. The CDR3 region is CASSEGGLEQFF. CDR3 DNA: TGTGCCAGCAGTGAAGGGGGGCTTGAGCAGTTCTTC.

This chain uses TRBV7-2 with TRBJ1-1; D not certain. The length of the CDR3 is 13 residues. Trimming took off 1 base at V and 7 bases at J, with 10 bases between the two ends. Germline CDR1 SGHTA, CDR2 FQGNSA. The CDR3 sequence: CASSLGYQLEAFF. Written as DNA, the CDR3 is TGTGCCAGCAGCTTAGGGTATCAGCTTGAAGCTTTCTTT.

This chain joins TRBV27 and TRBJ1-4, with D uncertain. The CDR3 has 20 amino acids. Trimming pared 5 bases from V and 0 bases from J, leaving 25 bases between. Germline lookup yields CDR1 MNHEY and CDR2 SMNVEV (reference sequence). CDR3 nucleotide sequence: TGTGCCAGCAGTGCCCGCTGGCGCGGGGAATTAGCTGCAACTAATGAAAAACTGTTTTTT. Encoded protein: CASSARWRGELAATNEKLFF. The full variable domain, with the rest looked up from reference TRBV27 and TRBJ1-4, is EAQVTQNPRYLITVTGKKLTVTCSQNMNHEYMSWYRQDPGLGLRQIYYSMNVEVTDKGDVPEGYKVSRKEKRNFPLILESPSPNQTSLYFCASSARWRGELAATNEKLFFGSGTQLSVL.

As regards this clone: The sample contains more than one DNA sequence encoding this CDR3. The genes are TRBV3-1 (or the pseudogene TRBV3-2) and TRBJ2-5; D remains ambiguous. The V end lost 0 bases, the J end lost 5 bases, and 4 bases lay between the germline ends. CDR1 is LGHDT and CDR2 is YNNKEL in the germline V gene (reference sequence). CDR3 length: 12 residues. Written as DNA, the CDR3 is TGTGCCAGCAGCCAAGAGGTGGAGACCCAGTACTTC. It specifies CASSQEVETQYF.

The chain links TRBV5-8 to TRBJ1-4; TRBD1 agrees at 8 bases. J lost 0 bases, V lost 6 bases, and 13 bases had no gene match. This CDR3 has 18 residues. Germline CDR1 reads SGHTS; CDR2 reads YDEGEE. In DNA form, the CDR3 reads TGTGCCAGCACCCTTCGGACAGGGAGGCGGGCAACTAATGAAAAACTGTTTTTT. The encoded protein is CASTLRTGRRATNEKLFF.

CDR3 in amino acids: CASSYWETGDSPLHF. CDR3 sequence (DNA): TGTGCCAGCAGTTACTGGGAGACAGGGGATTCACCCCTCCACTTT. V and J are TRBV6-5 and TRBJ1-6, with 8 bases identical to TRBD1. Trimming took 1 base from V and 8 from J; bases not matched to a gene: 4. The germline V gene encodes CDR1 MNHEY and CDR2 SVGAGI. The CDR3 contains 15 residues.

CDR3 residues: CASSARARGGNTEAFF. CDR3 nucleotides: TGTGCCAGTAGTGCTAGGGCTCGGGGAGGGAACACTGAAGCTTTCTTT. The chain joins TRBV19 to TRBJ1-1; D uncertain. CDR1 is LNHDA, CDR2 SQIVND, per germline (reference sequence). The CDR3 is made up of 16 amino acids. Between the trimmed V and J ends, which lost 5 bases and 1 base, there was a span of 17 bases.

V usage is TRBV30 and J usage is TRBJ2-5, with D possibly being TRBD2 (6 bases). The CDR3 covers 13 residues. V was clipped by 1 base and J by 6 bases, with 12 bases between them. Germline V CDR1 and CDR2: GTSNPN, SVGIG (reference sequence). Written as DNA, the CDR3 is TGTGCCTGGAGTGATGGGGGGATAAAGACCCAGTACTTC. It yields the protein CAWSDGGIKTQYF.

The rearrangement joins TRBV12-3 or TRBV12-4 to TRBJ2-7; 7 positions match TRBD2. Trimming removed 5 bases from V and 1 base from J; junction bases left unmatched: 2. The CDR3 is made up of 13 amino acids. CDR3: CASSGTTSYEQYF. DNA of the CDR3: TGTGCCAGCAGTGGGACTACATCCTACGAGCAGTACTTC.

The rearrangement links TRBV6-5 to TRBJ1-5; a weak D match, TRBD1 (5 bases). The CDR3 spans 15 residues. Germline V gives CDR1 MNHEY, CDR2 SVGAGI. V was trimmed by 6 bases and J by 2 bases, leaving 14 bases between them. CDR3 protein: CASRTGGTGNQPQHF. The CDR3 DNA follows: TGTGCCAGCAGAACTGGGGGTACGGGCAATCAGCCCCAGCATTTT.

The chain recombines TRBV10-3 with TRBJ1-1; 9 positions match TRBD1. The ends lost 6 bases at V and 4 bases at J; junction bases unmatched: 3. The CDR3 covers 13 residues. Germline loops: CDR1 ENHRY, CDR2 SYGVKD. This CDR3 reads CAIRQGASTEAFF. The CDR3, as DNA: TGTGCCATCAGACAGGGGGCGAGCACTGAAGCTTTCTTT.

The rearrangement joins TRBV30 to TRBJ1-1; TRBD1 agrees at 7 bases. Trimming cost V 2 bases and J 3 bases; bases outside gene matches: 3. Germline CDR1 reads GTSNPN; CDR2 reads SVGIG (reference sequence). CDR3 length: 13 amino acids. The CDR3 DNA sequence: TGTGCCTGGAGTCCGGGACAGTACACTGAAGCTTTCTTT. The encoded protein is CAWSPGQYTEAFF. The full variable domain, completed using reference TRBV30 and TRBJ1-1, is SQTIHQWPATLVQPVGSPLSLECTVEGTSNPNLYWYRQAAGRGLQLLFYSVGIGQISSEVPQNLSASRPQDRQFILSSKKLLLSDSGFYLCAWSPGQYTEAFFGQGTRLTVV.

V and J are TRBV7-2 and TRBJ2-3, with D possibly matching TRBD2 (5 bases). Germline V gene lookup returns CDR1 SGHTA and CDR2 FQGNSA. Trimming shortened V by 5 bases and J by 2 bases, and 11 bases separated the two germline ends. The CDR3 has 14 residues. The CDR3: CASSPGFATDTQYF. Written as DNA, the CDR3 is TGTGCCAGCAGCCCGGGGTTTGCCACAGATACGCAGTATTTT.